This T cell receptor beta chain stems from a study of shared clonotypes between healthy human individuals. Notes on the study in general: Estimated clonotype richness was generally higher in naive than memory subsets. Incomplete sequencing of sorted subsets was indicated by rarefaction despite large depth.

The input for sorted-subset replicate PCRs was 150 to 200 ng DNA, tens of thousands of T cell genomes. Only in-frame clones appear in the TCRdb table, and some are missing; sequencing was by immunoSEQ multiplex PCR. The sample consists of hundreds of thousands of clones, around 96% of them appearing once. CD4+ cells yielded CD45RA+ naive and CD45RA-negative memory subsets. For this clone: The antigen is unknown.

V was clipped by 5 bases and J by 4 bases, with 14 bases between them. Germline values: CDR1 SSHAT, CDR2 FNYEAQ (reference sequence). The CDR3 has 15 amino acids. The genes are TRBV7-7 and TRBJ2-2, with D perhaps matching TRBD2 (5 bases). The sample comprised naive CD4+ T cells sorted from blood. Stated subset: CD45RA+ positively selected. This clonotype was sampled from a woman aged 25 to 45 in good health. As DNA, the CDR3 is TGTGCCAGCAGCCCCCTGCGTGGAGGCACCGGGGAGCTGTTTTTT. It is translated as CASSPLRGGTGELFF.